This T cell receptor (beta chain) was profiled in a study of cytomegalovirus exposure and HLA in healthy donors. On the study more broadly: Membership in the Caucasian-associated ancestry cluster was found for about 84% of about 430 genotyped donors. Study-level points and caveats: Follow-up analysis seemed to connect common viral pathogens with several of the most significant clusters identified. Apart from CMV serostatus, no immune exposure information was available.

As regards this clone: Antigen: not known.

The PCR contained 60 Vbeta and 13 Jbeta primers. How the authors handled the data: Later work found around 80 million unique TCR beta chains, with 9.5 million to 11 million shared. TCRdb's table, derived via immunoSEQ multiplex PCR, lists solely in-frame clones and lacks some. That table is the source of V, J and clone size, and D and trimming were worked out from the DNA. The sample yields about 120,000 clones, about 70% seen once. The CDR3 contains 16 residues. Trimming removed 6 bases at V and 0 bases at J, with 15 bases between. Germline-derived CDR1 and CDR2 are MDHEN and SYDVKM. This chain links TRBV28 with TRBJ1-3; the D is unclear. The receptor comes from a human donor in good health. Sample: PBMCs. The CDR3 sequence is CASRPAGFASGNTIYF. The CDR3 DNA is TGTGCCAGCAGGCCGGCAGGTTTTGCCTCTGGAAACACCATATATTTT.